The 14 T cell receptor beta chains below all came from one sample that was sequenced in a study of identical twins. TCRdb processed the 5' RACE reads anew with MiXCR; each CDR3 protein has one entry. The sample records around 570,000 distinct CDR3 sequences, around a tenth being singletons. These sequences were also reported in another study, on yellow fever vaccine responses in identical twins.

The sample taken for sequencing was PBMCs. These receptors came from a woman aged 18-29 years in good health.

The genes are TRBV6-1 and TRBJ2-5; a weak D match, TRBD2 (5 bases). Trimming cost V 5 bases and J 2 bases, with 21 bases left between them. The CDR3 sequence is 17 residues long. Per the germline V gene, CDR1 is MNHNS and CDR2 is SASEGT. The CDR3 bases are TGTGCCAGCAGTCGACTAACTACTCTAAGTGGACAAGAGACCCAGTACTTC. Translating it yields CASSRLTTLSGQETQYF.

The chain employs TRBV29-1 and TRBJ2-3; 11 bases line up with TRBD2. This CDR3 region has 14 residues. The V gene end was trimmed by 6 bases and the J gene end by 3 bases; junction bases not matched to a gene: 5. Germline V CDR1 and CDR2: SQVTM, ANQGSEA. The CDR3 sequence is CSVQTSGSTDTQYF. In nucleotides, the CDR3 is TGCAGCGTCCAAACTAGCGGGAGTACAGATACGCAGTATTTT.

The V gene is TRBV20-1, the J gene TRBJ2-2; TRBD1 matches 9 bases. This CDR3 comprises 16 residues. V was clipped by 2 bases and J by 5 bases; unmatched bases: 9. CDR1 and CDR2 from the germline V gene are DFQATT and SNEGSKA (reference sequence). CDR3 coding DNA: TGCAGTGCTAGATACGCGGGACAGGGAGGAACCGGGGAGCTGTTTTTT. It encodes CSARYAGQGGTGELFF.

The chain employs TRBV7-9 and TRBJ1-4, with D unresolved. V lost 4 bases, J lost 4 bases, and 4 bases lay in between. This CDR3 has 12 amino acids. The germline gives CDR1 SEHNR, CDR2 FQNEAQ (reference sequence). The CDR3 bases are TGTGCCAGCAGCTCACTTAATGAAAAACTGTTTTTT. Translation gives CASSSLNEKLFF.

In this sample, this clonotype turned up many times. V and J are TRBV12-3 or TRBV12-4 and TRBJ1-1; no clear D gene. The CDR3 covers 14 residues. Between the trimmed V and J ends, which lost 6 bases and 0 bases, there was a span of 11 bases. CDR3 in DNA: TGTGCCAGCAGCTTCAGGAGCGTGAACACTGAAGCTTTCTTT. Translated: CASSFRSVNTEAFF.

This clonotype has ten or more counts. The V gene is TRBV10-3, the J gene TRBJ1-5; 8 positions match TRBD1. Germline loops: CDR1 ENHRY, CDR2 SYGVKD. J lost 0 bases, V lost 6 bases, and 4 bases had no gene match. The CDR3 is 15 residues long. The CDR3 coding sequence is TGTGCCATCAGCGAGGGACAGGATAGCAATCAGCCCCAGCATTTT. This sequence encodes CAISEGQDSNQPQHF.

This clonotype was seen at least ten times. The chain recombines TRBV7-6 with TRBJ2-1, with TRBD1 matching over 7 bases. The V segment lost 1 base and the J segment 5 bases; nucleotides outside the gene matches: 2. This CDR3 spans 14 amino acids. Per the germline V gene, CDR1 is SGHVS and CDR2 is FNYEAQ. CDR3 residues: CASSLEGTDNEQFF. The CDR3 DNA reads TGTGCCAGCAGCTTAGAGGGGACAGACAATGAGCAGTTCTTC.

This clonotype has just a few counts. The DNA of the CDR3 is TGTGCCACCAGTGATTGGGGGGGCCCGAACACCGGGGAGCTGTTTTTT. The encoded protein is CATSDWGGPNTGELFF. The chain employs TRBV24-1 and TRBJ2-2, with a possible D match to TRBD2 (7 bases). Looked up from germline, CDR1 is KGHDR and CDR2 is SFDVKD. V shed 2 bases and J shed 0 bases, with 9 bases lying between them. The CDR3 extends over 16 amino acids.

The V and J genes are TRBV29-1 and TRBJ2-7; 11 bases map to TRBD2. This CDR3 region has 18 residues. J was trimmed by 3 bases and V by 0 bases; bases with no gene match: 13. The V gene's germline CDR1 is SQVTM and CDR2 ANQGSEA. The CDR3 sequence is CSVEDRVSGRADLYEQYF. For the CDR3, the DNA is TGCAGCGTTGAAGATCGGGTTAGCGGGAGGGCCGATCTCTACGAGCAGTACTTC.

The sample holds many counts of this clonotype. The chain uses TRBV5-1 and TRBJ2-2; perhaps TRBD2 as D (6 bases). The CDR3 covers 14 residues. In germline, CDR1 is SGHRS, CDR2 YFSETQ. Trimming removed 4 bases from V and 5 bases from J, with 12 bases in between. The CDR3 nucleotides read TGCGCCAGCAGCCCCGCGGGAAGGACCGGGGAGCTGTTTTTT. Its translation: CASSPAGRTGELFF.

J is TRBJ2-1 and V is TRBV30; possibly TRBD1 or TRBD2 for D (5 bases each). CDR1 and CDR2 from the germline V gene are GTSNPN and SVGIG (reference sequence). This CDR3 region has 12 residues. The ends were cut back, 1 base at V and 7 bases at J, with 8 bases in the middle. The CDR3 coding sequence is TGTGCCTGGAGTGCGGGGCCGAATGAGCAGTTCTTC. It encodes CAWSAGPNEQFF.

This clonotype was observed a few times. The chain links TRBV11-1 to TRBJ2-5; 8 nucleotides line up with TRBD2. The CDR3 totals 19 residues. The junction had 21 bases not matched to a gene; V was cut back by 5 bases and J by 4 bases. CDR1 and CDR2 (germline): SGHAT, FQDESV (reference sequence). CDR3 region: CASSVLRGPAGGPRETQYF. CDR3 in DNA: TGTGCCAGCAGCGTCCTTAGAGGGCCGGCGGGAGGCCCGCGAGAGACCCAGTACTTC.

About this clonotype itself: A much larger clone is a single base away; this may be a read error. This chain connects TRBV5-1 to TRBJ2-3; 9 positions match TRBD2. This CDR3 contains 15 residues. The germline V gene encodes CDR1 SGHRS and CDR2 YFSETQ. This CDR3 reads CASSLVAGATDTRYF. In DNA form, the CDR3 reads TGCGCCAGCAGCTTGGTAGCGGGGGCCACAGATACGCGGTATTTT.

This clonotype is a singleton in its sample. This rearrangement joins TRBV3-1 to TRBJ2-1, with 14 bases aligning to TRBD2. The germline V gene encodes CDR1 LGHDT and CDR2 YNNKEL (reference sequence). CDR3 length: 18 residues. The CDR3 nucleotides are TGTACCTTCTGCCCTGGGACTAGCGGGAGTGGCTCCTACAATGAGCAGTTCTTC. Translated: CTFCPGTSGSGSYNEQFF.